The 9 T cell receptor beta chains below come from one sample, sequenced in a study of T cell responses to AZD1222 COVID-19 vaccine. The protocol was immunoSEQ multiplex PCR, while the TCRdb copy is restricted to in-frame clones and leaves out a portion. This table has about 88,000 clones, 92% appearing once. This sample comprised peripheral blood, obtained on day 0 of AZD1222 vaccination. These receptors all stem from an adult in good health.

This clone occurred once. The CDR3, as DNA: TGTGCCAGCAGCCTCAACGTGGCGGGAGGAACAGATACGCAGTATTTT. This encodes CASSLNVAGGTDTQYF. The chain is built from TRBV9 and TRBJ2-3; 8 nucleotides align to TRBD2. J gave up 3 bases and V 4 bases, and 10 bases lay outside the gene matches. Germline CDR1 and CDR2: SGDLS and YYNGEE. CDR3 length: 16 amino acids.

The chain carries TRBV7-2 and TRBJ2-1; unclear D gene. The length of the CDR3 is 14 residues. Germline V lookup: CDR1 SGHTA, CDR2 FQGNSA. V lost 5 bases and J lost 7, with 15 bases in between. CDR3 sequence (DNA): TGTGCCAGCAGCCAAAGGCCGACCCCTAATGAGCAGTTCTTC. Its translation is CASSQRPTPNEQFF.

The J gene is TRBJ2-3, the V gene TRBV30; no definite D call. The germline V gene encodes CDR1 GTSNPN and CDR2 SVGIG (reference sequence). The CDR3 totals 11 residues. Trimming removed 3 bases from V and 5 bases from J, with 6 bases in between. The CDR3 protein is CAWSPLDTQYF. The CDR3 DNA is TGTGCCTGGAGCCCATTAGATACGCAGTATTTT.

This clone occurred a few times. V and J are TRBV7-3 and TRBJ2-7; D is undetermined. V dropped 2 bases and J dropped 4 bases, with 6 bases sitting between them. This CDR3 has 12 residues. Germline V gives CDR1 SGHTA, CDR2 FQGTGA. CDR3 loop: CASSLEAYEQYF. CDR3 sequence (DNA): TGTGCCAGCAGCTTAGAGGCGTACGAGCAGTACTTC.

CDR3 in DNA: TGCAGTGCTAGAGATTGGGAGACCCAGTACTTC. It encodes CSARDWETQYF. The chain couples TRBV20-1 to TRBJ2-5; D ambiguous. Trimming shortened V by 0 bases and J by 5 bases, and 4 bases separated the two germline ends. CDR3 length: 11 amino acids. Per germline, CDR1 DFQATT and CDR2 SNEGSKA (reference sequence).

The chain has TRBV2 and TRBJ2-7; 7 bases match TRBD2. Per germline, CDR1 SNHLY and CDR2 FYNNEI. V gave up 4 bases and J gave up 3 bases; unmatched junction bases: 6. CDR3 length: 14 residues. The CDR3 sequence is CASSGGGRYYEQYF. The CDR3 DNA follows: TGTGCCAGCAGTGGGGGGGGACGGTACTACGAGCAGTACTTC. Looking up the rest from reference TRBV2 and TRBJ2-7 gives the full variable domain: EPEVTQTPSHQVTQMGQEVILRCVPISNHLYFYWYRQILGQKVEFLVSFYNNEISEKSEIFDDQFSVERPDGSNFTLKIRSTKLEDSAMYFCASSGGGRYYEQYFGPGTRLTVT.

V usage is TRBV11-3 and J usage is TRBJ2-7, with 7 nucleotides matching TRBD2. With 5 bases clipped from V and 2 bases from J, the junction kept 12 bases outside the gene matches. The CDR3 runs to 16 residues. CDR1 is SGHNT and CDR2 is YENEEA in the germline V gene. The CDR3 region is CASSKGFERGTYEQYF. The DNA for the CDR3 is TGTGCCAGCAGCAAAGGGTTTGAGCGGGGCACCTACGAGCAGTACTTC.

This chain links TRBV18 with TRBJ1-1; D is unclear. Trimming stripped 6 bases from V and 1 base from J, with 12 bases between. The CDR3 totals 14 residues. From germline, CDR1 is KGHSH and CDR2 LQKENI. The CDR3 region has the DNA TGTGCCAGCTCCCCCACCAACGGGAACACTGAAGCTTTCTTT. This gives the protein CASSPTNGNTEAFF.

This clone appeared once. The chain combines TRBV5-1 with TRBJ2-1; either TRBD1 or TRBD2 may fit D (5 bases each). Germline values: CDR1 SGHRS, CDR2 YFSETQ. The CDR3 has 17 residues. V was pared by 4 bases and J by 9 bases, with 26 bases between. The CDR3 sequence: CASSPTPGRKGVGEQFF. CDR3 nucleotides: TGCGCCAGCAGCCCCACTCCGGGGCGTAAAGGGGTCGGTGAGCAGTTCTTC.